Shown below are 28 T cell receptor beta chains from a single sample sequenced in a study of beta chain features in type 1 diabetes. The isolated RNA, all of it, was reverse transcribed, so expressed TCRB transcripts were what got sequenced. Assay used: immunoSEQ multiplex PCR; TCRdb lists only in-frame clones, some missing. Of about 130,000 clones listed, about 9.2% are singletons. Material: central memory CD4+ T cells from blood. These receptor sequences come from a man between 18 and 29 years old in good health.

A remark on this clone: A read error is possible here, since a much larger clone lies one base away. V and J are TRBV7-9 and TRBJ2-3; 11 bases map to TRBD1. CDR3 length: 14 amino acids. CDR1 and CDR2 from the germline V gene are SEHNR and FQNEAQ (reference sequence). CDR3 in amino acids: CSSSPGQGADTQYF. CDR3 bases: TGTTCCAGCAGCCCGGGACAGGGGGCAGATACGCAGTATTTT.

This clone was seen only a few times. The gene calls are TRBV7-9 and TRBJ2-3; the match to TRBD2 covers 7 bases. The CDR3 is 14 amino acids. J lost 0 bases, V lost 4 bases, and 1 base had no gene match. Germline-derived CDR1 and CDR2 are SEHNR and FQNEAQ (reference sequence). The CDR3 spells CASSWRGSTDTQYF. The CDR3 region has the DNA TGTGCCAGCAGCTGGCGGGGGAGCACAGATACGCAGTATTTT. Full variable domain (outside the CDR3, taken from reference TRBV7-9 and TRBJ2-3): DTGVSQNPRHKITKRGQNVTFRCDPISEHNRLYWYRQTLGQGPEFLTYFQNEAQLEKSRLLSDRFSAERPKGSFSTLEIQRTEQGDSAMYLCASSWRGSTDTQYFGPGTRLTVL.

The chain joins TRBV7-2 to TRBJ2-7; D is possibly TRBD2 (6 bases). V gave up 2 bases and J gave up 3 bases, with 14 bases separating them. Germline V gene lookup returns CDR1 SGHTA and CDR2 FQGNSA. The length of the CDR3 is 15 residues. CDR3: CASSLTGTVNYEQYF. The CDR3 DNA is TGTGCCAGCAGCTTAACCGGGACTGTAAACTACGAGCAGTACTTC.

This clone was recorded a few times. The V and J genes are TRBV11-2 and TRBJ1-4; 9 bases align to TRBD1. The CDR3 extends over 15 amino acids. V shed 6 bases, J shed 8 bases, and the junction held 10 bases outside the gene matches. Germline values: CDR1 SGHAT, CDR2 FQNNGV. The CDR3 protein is CASRATGGEREKLFF. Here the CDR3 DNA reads TGTGCCAGCAGAGCGACAGGGGGTGAGAGGGAAAAACTGTTTTTT.

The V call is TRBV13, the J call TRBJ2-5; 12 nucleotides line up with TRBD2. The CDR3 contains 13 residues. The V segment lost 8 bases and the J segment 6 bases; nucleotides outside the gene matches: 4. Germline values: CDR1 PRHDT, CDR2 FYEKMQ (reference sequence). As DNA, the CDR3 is TGTGCCAGCGGGACTAGCGGGTCGAAGACCCAGTACTTC. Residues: CASGTSGSKTQYF.

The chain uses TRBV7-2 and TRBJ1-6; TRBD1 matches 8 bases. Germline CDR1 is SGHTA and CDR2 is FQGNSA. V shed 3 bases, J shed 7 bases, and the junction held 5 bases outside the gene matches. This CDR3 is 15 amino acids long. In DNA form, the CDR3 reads TGTGCCAGCAGCTTTACAGGGGGAATAAATTCACCCCTCCACTTT. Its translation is CASSFTGGINSPLHF. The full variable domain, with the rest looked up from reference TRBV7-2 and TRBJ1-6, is GAGVSQSPSNKVTEKGKDVELRCDPISGHTALYWYRQSLGQGLEFLIYFQGNSAPDKSGLPSDRFSAERTGGSVSTLTIQRTQQEDSAVYLCASSFTGGINSPLHFGNGTRLTVT.

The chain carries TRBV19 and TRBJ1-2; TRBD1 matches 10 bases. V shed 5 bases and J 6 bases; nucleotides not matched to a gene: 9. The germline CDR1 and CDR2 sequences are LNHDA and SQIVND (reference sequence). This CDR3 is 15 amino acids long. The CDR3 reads CASSLRTGGRNGYTF. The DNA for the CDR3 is TGTGCCAGTAGTCTCCGGACAGGGGGACGTAATGGCTACACCTTC.

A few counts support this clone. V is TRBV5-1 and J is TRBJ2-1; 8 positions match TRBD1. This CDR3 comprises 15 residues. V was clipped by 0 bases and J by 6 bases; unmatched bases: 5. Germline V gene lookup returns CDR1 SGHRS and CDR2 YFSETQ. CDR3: CASSLGQGSGNEQFF. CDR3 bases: TGCGCCAGCAGCTTGGGACAGGGGAGCGGCAATGAGCAGTTCTTC.

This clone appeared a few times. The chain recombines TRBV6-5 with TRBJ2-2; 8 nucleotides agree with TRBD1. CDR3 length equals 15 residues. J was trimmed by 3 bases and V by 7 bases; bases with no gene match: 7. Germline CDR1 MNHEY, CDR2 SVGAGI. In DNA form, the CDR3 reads TGTGCCAGCAAAACGGGACAGGACTACACCGGGGAGCTGTTTTTT. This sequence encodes CASKTGQDYTGELFF.

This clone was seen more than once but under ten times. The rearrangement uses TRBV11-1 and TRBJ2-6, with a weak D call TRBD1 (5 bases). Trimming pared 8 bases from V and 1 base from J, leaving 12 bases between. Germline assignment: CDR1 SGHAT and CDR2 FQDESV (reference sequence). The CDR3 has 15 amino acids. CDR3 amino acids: CASAPPGSGANVLTF. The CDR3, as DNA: TGTGCCAGCGCCCCCCCAGGGTCTGGGGCCAACGTCCTGACTTTC.

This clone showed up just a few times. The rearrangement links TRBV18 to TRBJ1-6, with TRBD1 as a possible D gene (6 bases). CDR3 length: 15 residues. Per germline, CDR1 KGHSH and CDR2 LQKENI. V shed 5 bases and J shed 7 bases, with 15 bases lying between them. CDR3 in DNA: TGTGCCAGCTCAACGAACAGGGATAGCAATTCACCCCTCCACTTT. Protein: CASSTNRDSNSPLHF.

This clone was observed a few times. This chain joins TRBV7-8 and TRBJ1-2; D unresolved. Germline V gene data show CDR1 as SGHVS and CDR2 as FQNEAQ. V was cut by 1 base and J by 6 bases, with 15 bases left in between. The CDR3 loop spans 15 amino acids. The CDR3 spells CASSLGEGRPDGYTF. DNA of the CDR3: TGTGCCAGCAGCTTAGGAGAGGGAAGGCCAGATGGCTACACCTTC. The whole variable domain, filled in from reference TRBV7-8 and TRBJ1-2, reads GAGVSQSPRYKVAKRGQDVALRCDPISGHVSLFWYQQALGQGPEFLTYFQNEAQLDKSGLPSDRFFAERPEGSVSTLKIQRTQQEDSAVYLCASSLGEGRPDGYTFGSGTRLTVV.

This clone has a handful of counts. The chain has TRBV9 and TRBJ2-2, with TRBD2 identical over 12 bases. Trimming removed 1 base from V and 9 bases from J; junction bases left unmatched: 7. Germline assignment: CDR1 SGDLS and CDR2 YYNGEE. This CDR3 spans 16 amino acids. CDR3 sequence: CASSVSASGGARELFF. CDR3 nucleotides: TGTGCCAGCAGCGTATCGGCTAGCGGGGGGGCCCGGGAGCTGTTTTTT. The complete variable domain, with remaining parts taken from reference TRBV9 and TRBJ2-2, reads DSGVTQTPKHLITATGQRVTLRCSPRSGDLSVYWYQQSLDQGLQFLIQYYNGEERAKGNILERFSAQQFPDLHSELNLSSLELGDSALYFCASSVSASGGARELFFGEGSRLTVL.

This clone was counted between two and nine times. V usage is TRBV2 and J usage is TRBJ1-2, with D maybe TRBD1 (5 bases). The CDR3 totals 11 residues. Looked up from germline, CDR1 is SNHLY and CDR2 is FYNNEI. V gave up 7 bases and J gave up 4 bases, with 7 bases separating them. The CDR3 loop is CASTRVYGYTF. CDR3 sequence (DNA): TGTGCCAGCACCAGGGTCTATGGCTACACCTTC.

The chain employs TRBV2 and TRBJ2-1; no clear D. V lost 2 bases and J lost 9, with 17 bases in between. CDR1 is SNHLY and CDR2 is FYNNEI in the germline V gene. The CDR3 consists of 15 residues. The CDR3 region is CASSEIAPQAIEQFF. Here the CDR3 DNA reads TGTGCCAGCAGTGAAATTGCACCTCAGGCTATTGAGCAGTTCTTC.

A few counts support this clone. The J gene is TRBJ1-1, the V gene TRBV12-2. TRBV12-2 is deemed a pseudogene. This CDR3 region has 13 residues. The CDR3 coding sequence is TGTGCAAGTCGCTTAGCCGGGGACACTGAAGCTTTCTTT. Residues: CASRLAGDTEAFF.

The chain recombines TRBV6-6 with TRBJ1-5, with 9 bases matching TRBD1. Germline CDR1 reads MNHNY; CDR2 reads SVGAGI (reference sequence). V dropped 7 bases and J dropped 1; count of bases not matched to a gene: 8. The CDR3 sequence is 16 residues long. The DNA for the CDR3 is TGTGCCAGCAAAGGGACAGGGATTGGGAGCAATCAGCCCCAGCATTTT. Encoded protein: CASKGTGIGSNQPQHF.

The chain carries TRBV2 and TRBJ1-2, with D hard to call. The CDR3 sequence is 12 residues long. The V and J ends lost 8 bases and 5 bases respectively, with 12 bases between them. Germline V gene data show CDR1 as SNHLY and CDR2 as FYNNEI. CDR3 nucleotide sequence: TGTGCCAGCGGGGAGAATTATTATGGCTACACCTTC. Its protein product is CASGENYYGYTF.

The CDR3 nucleotides read TGTGCCAGCAGCCATACCGCGGTCAGCTCCTACAATGAGCAGTTCTTC. This encodes CASSHTAVSSYNEQFF. The chain has TRBV4-2 and TRBJ2-1, with D unresolved. The germline CDR1 and CDR2 sequences are LGHNA and YNFKEQ. The ends were cut back, 3 bases at V and 0 bases at J, with 12 bases in the middle. The CDR3 is made up of 16 amino acids.

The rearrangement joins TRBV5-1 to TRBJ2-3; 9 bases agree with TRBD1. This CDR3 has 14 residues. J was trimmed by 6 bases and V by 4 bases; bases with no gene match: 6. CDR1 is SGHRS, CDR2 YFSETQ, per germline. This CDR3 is CASSPGQGRDTQYF. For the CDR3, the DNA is TGCGCCAGCAGCCCAGGACAGGGGAGGGATACGCAGTATTTT. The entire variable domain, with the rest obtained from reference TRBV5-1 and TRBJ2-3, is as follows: KAGVTQTPRYLIKTRGQQVTLSCSPISGHRSVSWYQQTPGQGLQFLFEYFSETQRNKGNFPGRFSGRQFSNSRSEMNVSTLELGDSALYLCASSPGQGRDTQYFGPGTRLTVL.

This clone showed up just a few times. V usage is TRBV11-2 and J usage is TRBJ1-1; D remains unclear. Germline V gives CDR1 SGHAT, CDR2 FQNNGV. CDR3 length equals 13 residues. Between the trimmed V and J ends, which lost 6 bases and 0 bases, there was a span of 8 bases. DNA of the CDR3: TGTGCCAGCAGACTGGTCATGAACACTGAAGCTTTCTTT. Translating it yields CASRLVMNTEAFF.

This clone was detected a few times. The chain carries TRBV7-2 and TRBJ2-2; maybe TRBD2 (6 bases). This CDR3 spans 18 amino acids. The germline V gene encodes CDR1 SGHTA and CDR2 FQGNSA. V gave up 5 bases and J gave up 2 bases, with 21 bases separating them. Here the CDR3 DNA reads TGTGCCAGCAGCCGAGCGGGTTTGGTCTCAACAAACACCGGGGAGCTGTTTTTT. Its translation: CASSRAGLVSTNTGELFF. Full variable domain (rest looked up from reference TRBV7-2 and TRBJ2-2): GAGVSQSPSNKVTEKGKDVELRCDPISGHTALYWYRQSLGQGLEFLIYFQGNSAPDKSGLPSDRFSAERTGGSVSTLTIQRTQQEDSAVYLCASSRAGLVSTNTGELFFGEGSRLTVL.

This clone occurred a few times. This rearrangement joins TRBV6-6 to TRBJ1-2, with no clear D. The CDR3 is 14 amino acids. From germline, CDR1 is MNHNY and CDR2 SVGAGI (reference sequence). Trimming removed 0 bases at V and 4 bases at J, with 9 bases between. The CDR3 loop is CASSYSGSLYGYTF. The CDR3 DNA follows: TGTGCCAGCAGTTACTCGGGCAGCCTCTATGGCTACACCTTC.

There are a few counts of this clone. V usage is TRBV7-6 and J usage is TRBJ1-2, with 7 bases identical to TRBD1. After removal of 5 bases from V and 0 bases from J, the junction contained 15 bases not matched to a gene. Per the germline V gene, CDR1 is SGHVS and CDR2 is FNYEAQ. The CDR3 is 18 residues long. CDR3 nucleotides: TGTGCCAGCAGCCAAAGGCGGACAGGAATACCCACTAACTATGGCTACACCTTC. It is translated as CASSQRRTGIPTNYGYTF.

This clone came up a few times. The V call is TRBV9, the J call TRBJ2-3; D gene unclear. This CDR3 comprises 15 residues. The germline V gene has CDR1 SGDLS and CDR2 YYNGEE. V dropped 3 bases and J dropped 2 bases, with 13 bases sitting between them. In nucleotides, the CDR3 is TGTGCCAGCAGCGCGGGTCCCTCCCCCACAGATACGCAGTATTTT. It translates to CASSAGPSPTDTQYF.

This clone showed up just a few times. CDR3 sequence reads: CASSSRLAGGDTQYF. The CDR3, as DNA: TGTGCCAGCAGCTCCAGACTAGCGGGGGGGGATACGCAGTATTTT. The chain carries TRBV7-2 and TRBJ2-3, with 14 nucleotides matching TRBD2. The CDR3 is 15 amino acids. The V gene end was trimmed by 4 bases and the J gene end by 6 bases; junction bases not matched to a gene: 3. The V gene's germline CDR1 is SGHTA and CDR2 FQGNSA.

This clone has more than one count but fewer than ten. In DNA, the CDR3 is TGTGCCAGCAGCGACTTAGCGGGGGGAACGTATAACGAGCAGTACTTC. The encoded protein is CASSDLAGGTYNEQYF. V is TRBV7-6 and J is TRBJ2-7; TRBD2 matches at 10 bases. The CDR3 extends over 16 amino acids. V shed 5 bases and J 5 bases; nucleotides not matched to a gene: 12. In germline, CDR1 is SGHVS, CDR2 FNYEAQ.

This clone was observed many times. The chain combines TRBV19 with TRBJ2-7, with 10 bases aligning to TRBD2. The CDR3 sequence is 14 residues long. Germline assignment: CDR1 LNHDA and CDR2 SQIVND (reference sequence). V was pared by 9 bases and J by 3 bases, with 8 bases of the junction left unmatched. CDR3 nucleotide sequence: TGTGCCAGCTCAATAGCGGGGGGTATCTACGAGCAGTACTTC. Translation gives CASSIAGGIYEQYF.